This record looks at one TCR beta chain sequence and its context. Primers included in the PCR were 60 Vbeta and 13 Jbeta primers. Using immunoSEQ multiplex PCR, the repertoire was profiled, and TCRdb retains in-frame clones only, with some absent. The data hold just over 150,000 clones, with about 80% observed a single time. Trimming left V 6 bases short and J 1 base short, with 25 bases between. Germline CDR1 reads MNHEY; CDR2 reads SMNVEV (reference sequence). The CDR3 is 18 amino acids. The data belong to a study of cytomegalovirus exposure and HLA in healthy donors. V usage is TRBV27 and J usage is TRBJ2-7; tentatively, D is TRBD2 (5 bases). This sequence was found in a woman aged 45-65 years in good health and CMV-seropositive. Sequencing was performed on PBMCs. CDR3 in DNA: TGTGCCAGCAGCCCGGGGATCGTCGTGCAGCAAAGGTCCTACGAGCAGTACTTC. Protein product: CASSPGIVVQQRSYEQYF.